One sample yielded the 8 T cell receptor beta chains listed below, sequenced in a study of blood T cell repertoires in COVID-19. TCRdb's table, derived via immunoSEQ multiplex PCR, lists solely in-frame clones and lacks some. The table has about 430,000 clones, approximately 92% seen once. The sequenced sample consisted of PBMCs or T cells enriched from blood (not recorded which). The receptors come from a man aged 25 to 45 who had recovered from COVID-19.

The chain joins TRBV18 to TRBJ2-7; 9 bases map to TRBD1. Germline V gene data show CDR1 as KGHSH and CDR2 as LQKENI. The V segment lost 6 bases and the J segment 3 bases; nucleotides outside the gene matches: 6. This CDR3 has 14 amino acids. The CDR3 coding sequence is TGTGCCAGCTCCAAACAGGGGGCGGGCTACGAGCAGTACTTC. It yields the protein CASSKQGAGYEQYF.

V gene TRBV16 combines with J gene TRBJ2-1; TRBD2 agrees at 9 bases. The CDR3 spans 14 residues. Germline-derived CDR1 and CDR2 are KGHSY and FQNENV. V was clipped by 4 bases and J by 7 bases; unmatched bases: 5. The CDR3 sequence is CASSPKREANEQFF. As DNA, the CDR3 is TGTGCCAGCAGCCCAAAGCGGGAGGCGAATGAGCAGTTCTTC.

The rearrangement joins TRBV15 to TRBJ1-2; 8 bases fit TRBD1. This CDR3 comprises 17 residues. The V segment lost 2 bases and the J segment 5 bases; nucleotides outside the gene matches: 13. The germline V gene encodes CDR1 LNHNV and CDR2 YYDKDF (reference sequence). The CDR3 DNA reads TGTGCCACCAGCAGATCCCTGGAAGGGACAGGCGTTTATGGCTACACCTTC. Translation: CATSRSLEGTGVYGYTF.

The gene calls are TRBV10-3 and TRBJ2-2; D is perhaps TRBD1 (5 bases). V dropped 8 bases and J dropped 6 bases, with 10 bases sitting between them. Germline V gene lookup returns CDR1 ENHRY and CDR2 SYGVKD. The CDR3 has 12 residues. As DNA, the CDR3 is TGTGCCATCGGGGCTATCGCCGGGGAGCTGTTTTTT. This translates into CAIGAIAGELFF.

The chain joins TRBV7-9 to TRBJ2-5, with D tentatively TRBD2 (7 bases). The germline V and J ends were trimmed by 3 bases and 4 bases, with 15 bases remaining between them. This CDR3 comprises 15 residues. Germline CDR1 is SEHNR and CDR2 is FQNEAQ (reference sequence). The CDR3 protein is CASSFRDGGPETQYF. The CDR3 region has the DNA TGTGCCAGCAGCTTCCGGGACGGGGGGCCAGAGACCCAGTACTTC.

The chain carries TRBV12-3 or TRBV12-4 and TRBJ2-7; D is perhaps TRBD1 (6 bases). The CDR3 totals 13 residues. Deletions cut 6 bases from V and 7 bases from J, with 16 bases between. In DNA, the CDR3 is TGTGCCAGCAGCAACCGGGACACCTCAGAGCAGTACTTC. Protein: CASSNRDTSEQYF.

This chain links TRBV18 with TRBJ2-4; 11 bases match TRBD2. The length of the CDR3 is 14 residues. The V gene's germline CDR1 is KGHSH and CDR2 LQKENI. The ends lost 4 bases at V and 8 bases at J; junction bases unmatched: 4. CDR3 region: CASSLTSGEDIQYF. The CDR3 region has the DNA TGTGCCAGCTCACTGACTAGCGGGGAGGACATTCAGTACTTC.

This chain connects TRBV15 to TRBJ2-7; 7 positions match TRBD1. The V gene's germline CDR1 is LNHNV and CDR2 YYDKDF (reference sequence). Losses at the gene ends were 3 bases for V and 9 bases for J; bases not matched to a gene: 8. The CDR3 covers 13 residues. This CDR3 reads CATSRDRQGAQYF. CDR3 bases: TGTGCCACCAGCAGGGACCGACAGGGAGCGCAGTACTTC.